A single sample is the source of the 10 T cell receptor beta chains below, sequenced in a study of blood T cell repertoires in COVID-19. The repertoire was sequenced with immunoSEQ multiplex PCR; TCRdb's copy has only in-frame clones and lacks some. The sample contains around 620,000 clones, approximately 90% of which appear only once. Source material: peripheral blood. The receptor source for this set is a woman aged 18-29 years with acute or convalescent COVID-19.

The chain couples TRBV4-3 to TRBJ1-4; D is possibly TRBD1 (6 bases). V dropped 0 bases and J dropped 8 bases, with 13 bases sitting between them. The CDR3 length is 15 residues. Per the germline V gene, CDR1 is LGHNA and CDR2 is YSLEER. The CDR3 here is CASSQDLQGREKLFF. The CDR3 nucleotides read TGCGCCAGCAGCCAAGATCTACAGGGAAGGGAAAAACTGTTTTTT.

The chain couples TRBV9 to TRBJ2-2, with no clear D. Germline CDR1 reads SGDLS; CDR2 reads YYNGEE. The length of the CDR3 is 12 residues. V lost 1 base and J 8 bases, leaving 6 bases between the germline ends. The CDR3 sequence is CASSVSQGELFF. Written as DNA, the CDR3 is TGTGCCAGCAGCGTAAGTCAGGGGGAGCTGTTTTTT.

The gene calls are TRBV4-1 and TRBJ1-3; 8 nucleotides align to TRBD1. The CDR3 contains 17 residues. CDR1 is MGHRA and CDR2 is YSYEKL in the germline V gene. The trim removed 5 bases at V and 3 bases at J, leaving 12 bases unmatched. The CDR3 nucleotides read TGCGCCAGCAGCTTAAGGTCGGACAGGGAGGTTGGAAACACCATATATTTT. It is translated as CASSLRSDREVGNTIYF.

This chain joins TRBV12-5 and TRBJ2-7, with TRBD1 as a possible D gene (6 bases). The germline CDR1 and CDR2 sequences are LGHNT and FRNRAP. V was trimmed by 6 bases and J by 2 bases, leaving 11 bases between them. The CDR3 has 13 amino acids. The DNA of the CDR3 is TGTGCTAGTGGGACAGGCTCAACCTACGAGCAGTACTTC. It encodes CASGTGSTYEQYF.

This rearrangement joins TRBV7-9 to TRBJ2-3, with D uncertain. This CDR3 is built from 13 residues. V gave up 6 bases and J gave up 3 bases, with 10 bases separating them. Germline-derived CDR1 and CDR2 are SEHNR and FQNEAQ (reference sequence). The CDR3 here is CASRLLGTDTQYF. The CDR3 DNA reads TGTGCCAGCAGGCTACTCGGGACAGATACGCAGTATTTT.

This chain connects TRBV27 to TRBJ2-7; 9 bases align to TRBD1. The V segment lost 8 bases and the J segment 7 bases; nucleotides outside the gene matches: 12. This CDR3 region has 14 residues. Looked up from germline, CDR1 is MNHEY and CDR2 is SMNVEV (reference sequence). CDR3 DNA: TGTGCCAGCGGACGGGACAGGGAAGGGAATGAGCAGTACTTC. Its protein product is CASGRDREGNEQYF.

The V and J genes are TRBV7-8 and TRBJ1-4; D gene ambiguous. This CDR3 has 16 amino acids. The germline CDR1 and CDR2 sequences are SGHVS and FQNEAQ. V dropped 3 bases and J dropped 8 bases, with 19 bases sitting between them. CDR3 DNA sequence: TGTGCCAGCAGCTTCTTTCGGACTGAAGGAGACGAAAAACTGTTTTTT. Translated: CASSFFRTEGDEKLFF.

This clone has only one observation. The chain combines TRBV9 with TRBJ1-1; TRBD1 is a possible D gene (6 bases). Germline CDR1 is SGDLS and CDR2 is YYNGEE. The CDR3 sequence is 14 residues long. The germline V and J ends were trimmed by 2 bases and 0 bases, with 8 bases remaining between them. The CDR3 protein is CASSVQGMNTEAFF. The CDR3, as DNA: TGTGCCAGCAGCGTCCAGGGGATGAACACTGAAGCTTTCTTT.

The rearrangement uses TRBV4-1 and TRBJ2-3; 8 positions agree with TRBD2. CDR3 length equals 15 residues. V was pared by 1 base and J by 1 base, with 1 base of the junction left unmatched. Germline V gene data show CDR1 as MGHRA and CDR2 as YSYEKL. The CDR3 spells CASSQAGGGTDTQYF. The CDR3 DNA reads TGCGCCAGCAGCCAAGCGGGAGGGGGCACAGATACGCAGTATTTT.

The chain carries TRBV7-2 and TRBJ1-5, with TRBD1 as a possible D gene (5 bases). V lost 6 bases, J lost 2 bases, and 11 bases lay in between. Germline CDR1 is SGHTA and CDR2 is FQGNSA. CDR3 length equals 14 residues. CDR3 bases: TGTGCCAGCAGGGAGGGGACCCGCAATCAGCCCCAGCATTTT. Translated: CASREGTRNQPQHF.